Listed here are 12 T cell receptor beta chains from one sample, sequenced in a study of cytomegalovirus exposure and HLA in healthy donors. Vbeta (60) and Jbeta (13) primers were used in the PCR. Assay: immunoSEQ multiplex PCR; the TCRdb copy retains only in-frame clones and omits some. The data show about 130,000 clones, approximately 17% seen once. Sequencing used PBMCs. Every receptor here comes from a female donor in good health and CMV-seropositive.

The chain carries TRBV18 and TRBJ1-5; weak D call: TRBD1 (5 bases). Between the trimmed V and J ends, which lost 3 bases and 0 bases, there was a span of 9 bases. Looked up from germline, CDR1 is KGHSH and CDR2 is LQKENI. The CDR3 totals 15 residues. CDR3 DNA: TGTGCCAGCTCACCCCGGGGGGTTAGCAATCAGCCCCAGCATTTT. The encoded protein is CASSPRGVSNQPQHF.

The V gene is TRBV5-4, the J gene TRBJ1-1; D remains unclear. The CDR3 is 13 residues long. The ends were cut back, 0 bases at V and 3 bases at J, with 6 bases in the middle. Germline V gives CDR1 SGHNT, CDR2 YYREEE (reference sequence). CDR3 sequence: CASSLAEYTEAFF. CDR3 nucleotide sequence: TGTGCCAGCAGCTTGGCGGAGTACACTGAAGCTTTCTTT.

CDR3 sequence reads: CASSLGAGVTYNEQFF. The CDR3 nucleotides are TGTGCCAGCAGTTTGGGAGCGGGAGTGACCTACAATGAGCAGTTCTTC. The chain recombines TRBV28 with TRBJ2-1, with 8 bases matching TRBD2. Germline CDR1 is MDHEN and CDR2 is SYDVKM. Trimming cost V 3 bases and J 2 bases; bases outside gene matches: 6. The CDR3 runs 16 residues. Drawing the rest from reference TRBV28 and TRBJ2-1, the complete variable domain is DVKVTQSSRYLVKRTGEKVFLECVQDMDHENMFWYRQDPGLGLRLIYFSYDVKMKEKGDIPEGYSVSREKKERFSLILESASTNQTSMYLCASSLGAGVTYNEQFFGPGTRLTVL.

This clone was seen only a few times. J is TRBJ2-7 and V is TRBV5-1; D is unresolved. Trimming took off 2 bases at V and 4 bases at J, with 16 bases between the two ends. Germline V lookup: CDR1 SGHRS, CDR2 YFSETQ. The CDR3 extends over 15 amino acids. The CDR3 DNA reads TGCGCCAGCAGCTTAGCCTCTGGGCAGCTATACGAGCAGTACTTC. Its protein is CASSLASGQLYEQYF.

The chain joins TRBV2 to TRBJ2-2; D gene uncertain. The germline V gene encodes CDR1 SNHLY and CDR2 FYNNEI. Trimming took off 6 bases at V and 3 bases at J, with 11 bases between the two ends. The CDR3 length is 14 residues. The CDR3 protein is CASRYPPDTGELFF. The CDR3 DNA reads TGTGCCAGCAGGTACCCCCCGGACACCGGGGAGCTGTTTTTT.

The chain recombines TRBV7-9 with TRBJ2-3; 9 positions agree with TRBD2. Per the germline V gene, CDR1 is SEHNR and CDR2 is FQNEAQ (reference sequence). J lost 4 bases, V lost 4 bases, and 9 bases had no gene match. The CDR3 contains 16 residues. CDR3 sequence reads: CASSSYLAGVSDTQYF. The CDR3 nucleotides are TGTGCCAGCAGCTCATACTTAGCGGGAGTGTCAGATACGCAGTATTTT.

In this sample, this clone turned up a few times. The chain combines TRBV5-1 with TRBJ2-7; TRBD2 matches 14 bases. Germline V CDR1 and CDR2: SGHRS, YFSETQ. V shed 3 bases and J 0 bases; nucleotides not matched to a gene: 5. This CDR3 contains 17 residues. CDR3 in DNA: TGCGCCAGCAGCTGGGGACTAGCGGGGGACACCTCCTACGAGCAGTACTTC. Its translation is CASSWGLAGDTSYEQYF.

This clone was seen more than once but under ten times. The chain combines TRBV4-3 with TRBJ2-3, with a tentative D call TRBD2 (5 bases). The CDR3 is 14 residues long. Germline V gene data show CDR1 as LGHNA and CDR2 as YSLEER. V was trimmed by 1 base and J by 6 bases, leaving 11 bases between them. The CDR3 protein is CASSQGVGLDTQYF. In DNA, the CDR3 is TGCGCCAGCAGCCAAGGAGTTGGACTGGATACGCAGTATTTT.

This clone was observed a few times. This chain links TRBV7-9 with TRBJ1-1; D unclear. The germline gives CDR1 SEHNR, CDR2 FQNEAQ (reference sequence). Trimming took 5 bases from V and 5 from J, leaving 9 bases between them. CDR3 length equals 12 residues. The CDR3 nucleotides are TGTGCCAGCAGCCCTATCCGTACTGAAGCTTTCTTT. Protein: CASSPIRTEAFF.

The chain recombines TRBV2 with TRBJ2-7; 12 nucleotides agree with TRBD2. The junction had 16 bases not matched to a gene; V was cut back by 8 bases and J by 2 bases. CDR1 is SNHLY and CDR2 is FYNNEI in the germline V gene. The CDR3 length is 18 residues. This CDR3 reads CASYIKASGRDLTYEQYF. In nucleotides, the CDR3 is TGTGCCAGCTATATAAAGGCTAGCGGGAGGGACTTAACCTACGAGCAGTACTTC.

This clone was observed a few times. The gene calls are TRBV9 and TRBJ2-5, with 7 bases identical to TRBD1. The trim removed 3 bases at V and 2 bases at J, leaving 7 bases unmatched. The CDR3 totals 15 residues. Germline CDR1 SGDLS, CDR2 YYNGEE. CDR3 region: CASSGFYRGQETQYF. DNA of the CDR3: TGTGCCAGCAGCGGCTTCTACAGGGGTCAAGAGACCCAGTACTTC.

The chain has TRBV6-5 and TRBJ1-1, with TRBD1 matching 11 bases. Germline V gene sequence: CDR1 MNHEY, CDR2 SVGAGI. The CDR3 has 15 amino acids. The V segment lost 2 bases and the J segment 5 bases; nucleotides outside the gene matches: 4. CDR3 amino acids: CASSYGQGAKTEAFF. CDR3 nucleotide sequence: TGTGCCAGCAGTTACGGACAGGGGGCAAAGACTGAAGCTTTCTTT.